This TCR beta chain stems from a study of OX40 agonist ivuxolimab in advanced cancers. Study-wide context: Each dose-escalation patient presented with hepatocellular carcinoma, melanoma, renal cell or head and neck cancer. The eligibility criteria allowed prior anti-PD-1, anti-PD-L1 or anti-CTLA-4 therapy, and about 40% had some. Whole-study findings and limits: Compared with CD4+, CD8+ T cells on average had more expanded clones.

TCRdb's table, derived via immunoSEQ multiplex PCR, lists solely in-frame clones and lacks some. The top ten clones hold under 15% of a sample with under 40,000 clones, approximately 80% of them seen once. Note on this clone: Antigen: not known. The junction departs from the called germline gene at one end, perhaps through a read error.

The CDR3 sequence is 12 residues long. Germline V gene data show CDR1 as MNHEY and CDR2 as SVGAGI. The rearrangement joins TRBV6-5 to TRBJ1-1, with 7 bases fitting TRBD1. The sample in question was CD4+ or CD8+ T cells sorted from blood, obtained in a trial of the OX40 agonist ivuxolimab. The source of this sequence is an adult with an advanced solid tumor such as melanoma, head and neck, liver or kidney cancer. CDR3 in DNA: TGTGCCAGCAGTTACCCACAGGGGCCCCGGAACTTT. Translation gives CASSYPQGPRNF.